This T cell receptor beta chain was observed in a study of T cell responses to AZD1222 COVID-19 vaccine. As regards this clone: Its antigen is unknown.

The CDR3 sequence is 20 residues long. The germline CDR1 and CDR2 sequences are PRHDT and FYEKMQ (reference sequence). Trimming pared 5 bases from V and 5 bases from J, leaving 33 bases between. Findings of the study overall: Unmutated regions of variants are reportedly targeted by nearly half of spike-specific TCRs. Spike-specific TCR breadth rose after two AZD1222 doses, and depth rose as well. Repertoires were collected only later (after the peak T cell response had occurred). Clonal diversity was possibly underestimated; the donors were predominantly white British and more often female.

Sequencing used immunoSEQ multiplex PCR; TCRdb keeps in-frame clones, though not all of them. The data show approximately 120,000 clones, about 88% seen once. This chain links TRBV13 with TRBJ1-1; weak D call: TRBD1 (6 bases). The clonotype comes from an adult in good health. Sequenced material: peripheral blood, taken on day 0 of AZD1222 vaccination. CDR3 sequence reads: CASSRRQQLQLGRGWTEAFF. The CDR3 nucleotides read TGTGCCAGCAGCCGACGCCAGCAGCTTCAACTGGGAAGGGGGTGGACTGAAGCTTTCTTT.